This T cell receptor beta chain was documented in a study of PD-L1 blockade in urothelial cancer. V dropped 0 bases and J dropped 2; count of bases not matched to a gene: 7. CDR1 MGHRA and CDR2 YSYEKL come from the germline V gene. The CDR3 runs to 17 residues. Time point: pretreatment peripheral blood. Here immunoSEQ multiplex PCR was the method, and the copy in TCRdb shows in-frame clones only, minus some. The table lists around 100,000 clones, 87% of them singletons. The sequence was obtained from a man between 60 and 70 years old with urothelial cancer. The input for sequencing was PBMCs, taken around atezolizumab (anti-PD-L1) treatment. The J gene is TRBJ2-7, the V gene TRBV4-1; 10 bases match TRBD1. As DNA, the CDR3 is TGCGCCAGCAGCCAAGATAGGGACAGGGGATTCGCCTACGAGCAGTACTTC. This gives the protein CASSQDRDRGFAYEQYF.